One sample yielded the 6 T cell receptor beta chains listed below, sequenced in a study of Ad26.COV2.S vaccination and SARS-CoV-2 variants. Assay used: immunoSEQ multiplex PCR; TCRdb lists only in-frame clones, some missing. This table has 200,000 to 250,000 clones, around 87% appearing once. Treatment reported: 19 received Ad26.COV2.S at low or high dose, single or two shots; a few received placebo; per-sample allocation not given. Each sample was drawn 63 days after the first injection (of vaccine or placebo). Here the sequenced sample was peripheral blood, taken in a trial of Ad26.COV2.S vaccine versus placebo. The receptors here all came from a person aged 18-60 years who received the Ad26.COV2.S COVID-19 vaccine or a placebo.

This chain joins TRBV3-1 (or the pseudogene TRBV3-2) and TRBJ1-4; 7 bases map to TRBD1. The germline V gene has CDR1 LGHDT and CDR2 YNNKEL (reference sequence). The trim removed 2 bases at V and 8 bases at J, leaving 11 bases unmatched. The length of the CDR3 is 16 residues. CDR3 loop: CASSQPGQTRDEKLFF. The CDR3 coding sequence is TGTGCCAGCAGCCAACCGGGACAGACGAGGGACGAAAAACTGTTTTTT.

This chain connects TRBV6-5 to TRBJ2-1; TRBD1 matches 8 bases. This CDR3 is built from 13 residues. Germline CDR1 is MNHEY and CDR2 is SVGAGI. V trimming: 5 bases; J trimming: 6 bases; junction bases outside the gene matches: 3. CDR3 in amino acids: CASSPGQVNEQFF. DNA of the CDR3: TGTGCCAGCAGTCCGGGACAGGTCAATGAGCAGTTCTTC.

This clone was counted once. The chain employs TRBV7-9 and TRBJ1-5; 7 nucleotides line up with TRBD1. CDR1 SEHNR and CDR2 FQNEAQ come from the germline V gene (reference sequence). The CDR3 contains 17 residues. The J segment lost 5 bases and the V segment lost 1 base, leaving 11 bases of the junction unmatched. CDR3 residues: CASSLGRWGQGDQPQHF. In DNA form, the CDR3 reads TGTGCCAGCAGCTTAGGGCGTTGGGGCCAGGGGGATCAGCCCCAGCATTTT.

The chain couples TRBV28 to TRBJ1-5, with D possibly being TRBD1 (6 bases). V lost 3 bases and J 0 bases, leaving 21 bases between the germline ends. The CDR3 is 19 residues long. In germline, CDR1 is MDHEN, CDR2 SYDVKM. CDR3 sequence: CASSLGGGLGGISNQPQHF. The CDR3 nucleotides read TGTGCCAGCAGTTTGGGGGGCGGGCTGGGAGGGATTAGCAATCAGCCCCAGCATTTT.

J is TRBJ2-7 and V is TRBV11-2; possibly TRBD1 for D (6 bases). CDR3 length: 15 residues. V shed 2 bases and J shed 0 bases, with 11 bases lying between them. Germline CDR1 is SGHAT and CDR2 is FQNNGV. CDR3 sequence reads: CASSLSRQASYEQYF. DNA of the CDR3: TGTGCCAGCAGCTTATCTAGACAGGCCTCCTACGAGCAGTACTTC.

J is TRBJ1-3 and V is TRBV11-2; D might be TRBD1 (5 bases). The CDR3 contains 15 residues. V shed 6 bases and J shed 2 bases, with 14 bases lying between them. Germline V CDR1 and CDR2: SGHAT, FQNNGV. The CDR3 DNA reads as TGTGCCAGCAGGCCTACTAGAGGGGCTGGAAACACCATATATTTT. As protein: CASRPTRGAGNTIYF.